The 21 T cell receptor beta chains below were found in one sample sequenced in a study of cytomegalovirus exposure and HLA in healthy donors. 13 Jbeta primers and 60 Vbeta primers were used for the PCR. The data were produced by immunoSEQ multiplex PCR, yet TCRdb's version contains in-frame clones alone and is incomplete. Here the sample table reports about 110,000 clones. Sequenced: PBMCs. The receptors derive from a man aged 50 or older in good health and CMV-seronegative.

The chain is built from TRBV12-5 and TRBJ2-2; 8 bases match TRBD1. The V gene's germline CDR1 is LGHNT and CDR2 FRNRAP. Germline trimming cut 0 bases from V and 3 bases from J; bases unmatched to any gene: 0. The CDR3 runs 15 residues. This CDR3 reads CASGLVQGDTGELFF. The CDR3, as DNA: TGTGCTAGTGGTTTGGTACAGGGGGACACCGGGGAGCTGTTTTTT.

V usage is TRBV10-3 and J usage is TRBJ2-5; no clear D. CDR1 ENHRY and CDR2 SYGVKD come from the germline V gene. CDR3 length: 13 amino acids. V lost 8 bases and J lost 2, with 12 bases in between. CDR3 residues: CAIGASLQETQYF. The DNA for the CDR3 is TGTGCCATCGGAGCATCTCTTCAAGAGACCCAGTACTTC.

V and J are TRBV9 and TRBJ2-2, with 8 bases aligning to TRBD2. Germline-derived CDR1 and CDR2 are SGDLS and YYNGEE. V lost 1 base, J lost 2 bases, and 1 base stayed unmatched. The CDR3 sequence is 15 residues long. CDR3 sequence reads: CASSVREGNTGELFF. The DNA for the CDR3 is TGTGCCAGCAGCGTACGGGAGGGTAACACCGGGGAGCTGTTTTTT.

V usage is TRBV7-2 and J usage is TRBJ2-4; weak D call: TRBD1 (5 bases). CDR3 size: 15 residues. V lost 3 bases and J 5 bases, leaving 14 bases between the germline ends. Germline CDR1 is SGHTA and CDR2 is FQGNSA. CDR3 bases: TGTGCCAGCAGCTTGAACTGGGGCCGGCAAAACATTCAGTACTTC. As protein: CASSLNWGRQNIQYF.

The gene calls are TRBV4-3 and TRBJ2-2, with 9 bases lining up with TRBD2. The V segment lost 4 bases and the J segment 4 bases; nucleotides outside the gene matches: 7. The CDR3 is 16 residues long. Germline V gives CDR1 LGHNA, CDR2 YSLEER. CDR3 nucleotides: TGCGCCAGCAGCCCTTTTGCGGGAGGGGTCACCGGGGAGCTGTTTTTT. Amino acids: CASSPFAGGVTGELFF.

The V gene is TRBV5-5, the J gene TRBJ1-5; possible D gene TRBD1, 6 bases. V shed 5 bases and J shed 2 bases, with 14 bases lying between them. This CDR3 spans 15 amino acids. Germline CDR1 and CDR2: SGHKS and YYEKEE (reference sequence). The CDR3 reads CASSVEGGGNQPQHF. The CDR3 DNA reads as TGTGCCAGCAGTGTGGAAGGGGGGGGCAATCAGCCCCAGCATTTT.

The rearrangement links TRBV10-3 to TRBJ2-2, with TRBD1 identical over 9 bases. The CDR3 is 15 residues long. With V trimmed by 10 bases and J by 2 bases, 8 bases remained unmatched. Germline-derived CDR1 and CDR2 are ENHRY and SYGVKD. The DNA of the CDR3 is TGTGCCAGCTCCGGTACAGGGGGCAACACCGGGGAGCTGTTTTTT. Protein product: CASSGTGGNTGELFF.

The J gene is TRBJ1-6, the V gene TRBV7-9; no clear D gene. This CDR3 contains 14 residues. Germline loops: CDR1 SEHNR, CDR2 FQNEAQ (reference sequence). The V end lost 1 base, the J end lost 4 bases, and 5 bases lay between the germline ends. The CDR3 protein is CASSLEQYNSPLHF. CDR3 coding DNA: TGTGCCAGCAGCTTAGAACAGTATAATTCACCCCTCCACTTT.

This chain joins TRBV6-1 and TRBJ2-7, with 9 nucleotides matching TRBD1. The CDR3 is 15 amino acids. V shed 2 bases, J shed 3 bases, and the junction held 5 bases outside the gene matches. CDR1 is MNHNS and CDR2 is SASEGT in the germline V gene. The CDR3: CASSEIGTGSYEQYF. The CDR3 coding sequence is TGTGCCAGCAGTGAAATCGGGACAGGGAGCTACGAGCAGTACTTC.

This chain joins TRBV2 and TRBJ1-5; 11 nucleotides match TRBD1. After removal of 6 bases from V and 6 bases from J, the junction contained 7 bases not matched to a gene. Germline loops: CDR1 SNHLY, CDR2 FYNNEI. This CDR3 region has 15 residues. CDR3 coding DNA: TGTGCCAGCAGGGGGACAGGGGGGTTTTCTCAGCCCCAGCATTTT. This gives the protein CASRGTGGFSQPQHF.

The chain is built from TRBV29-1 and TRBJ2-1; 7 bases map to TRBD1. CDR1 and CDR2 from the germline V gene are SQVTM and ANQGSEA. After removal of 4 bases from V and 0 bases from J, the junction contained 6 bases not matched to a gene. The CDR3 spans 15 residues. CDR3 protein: CSVAGTVSSYNEQFF. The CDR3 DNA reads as TGCAGCGTTGCGGGGACAGTGAGCTCCTACAATGAGCAGTTCTTC.

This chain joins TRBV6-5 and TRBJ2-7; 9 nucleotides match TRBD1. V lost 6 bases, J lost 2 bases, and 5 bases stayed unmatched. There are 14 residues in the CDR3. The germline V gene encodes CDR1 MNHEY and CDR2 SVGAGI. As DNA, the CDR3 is TGTGCCAGCAGGGAATACAGGGGGCCCTACGAGCAGTACTTC. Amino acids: CASREYRGPYEQYF.

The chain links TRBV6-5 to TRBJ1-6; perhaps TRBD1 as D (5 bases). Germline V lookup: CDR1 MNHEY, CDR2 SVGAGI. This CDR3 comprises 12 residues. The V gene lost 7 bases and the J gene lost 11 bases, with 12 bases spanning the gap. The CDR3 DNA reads TGTGCCAGCAACTCCAGGGATACACCCCTCCACTTT. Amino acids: CASNSRDTPLHF.

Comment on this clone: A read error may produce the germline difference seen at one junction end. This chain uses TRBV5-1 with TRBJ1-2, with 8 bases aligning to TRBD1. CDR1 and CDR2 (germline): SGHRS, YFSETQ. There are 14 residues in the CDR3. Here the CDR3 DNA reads TGCGCCAGCAGCTCGACAGGGGCAATCTATGGCTACTCCTTC. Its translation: CASSSTGAIYGYSF.

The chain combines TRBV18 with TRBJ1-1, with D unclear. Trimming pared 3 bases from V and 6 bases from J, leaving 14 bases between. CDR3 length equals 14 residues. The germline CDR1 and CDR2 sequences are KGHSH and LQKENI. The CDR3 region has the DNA TGTGCCAGCTCACCGGAGCGGCAGAAGGCTGAAGCTTTCTTT. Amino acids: CASSPERQKAEAFF.

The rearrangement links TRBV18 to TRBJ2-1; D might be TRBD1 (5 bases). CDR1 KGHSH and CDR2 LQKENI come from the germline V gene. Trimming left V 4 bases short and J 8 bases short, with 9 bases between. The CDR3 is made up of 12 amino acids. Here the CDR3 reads CASSLPTDEQFF. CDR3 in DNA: TGTGCCAGCTCACTCCCGACAGATGAGCAGTTCTTC.

In nucleotides, the CDR3 is TGTGCCAGCAGCGTCGGGACACCACCTCAGGGCTACACCTTC. Amino acids: CASSVGTPPQGYTF. The gene calls are TRBV9 and TRBJ1-2; weak D call: TRBD1 (6 bases). Germline CDR1 reads SGDLS; CDR2 reads YYNGEE. CDR3 length equals 14 residues. V lost 2 bases to trimming and J lost 8 bases, with 16 bases between them.

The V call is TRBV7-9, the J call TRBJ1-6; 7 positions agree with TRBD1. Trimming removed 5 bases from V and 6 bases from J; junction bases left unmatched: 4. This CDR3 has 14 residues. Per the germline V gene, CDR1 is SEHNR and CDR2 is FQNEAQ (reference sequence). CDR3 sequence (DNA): TGTGCCAGCAGCGAAGGGACAGTTAATTCACCCCTCCACTTT. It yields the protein CASSEGTVNSPLHF.

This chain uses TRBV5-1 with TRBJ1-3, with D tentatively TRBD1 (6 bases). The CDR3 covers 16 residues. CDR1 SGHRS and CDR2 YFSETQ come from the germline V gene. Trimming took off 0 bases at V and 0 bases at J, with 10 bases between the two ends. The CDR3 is CASSLGTASSGNTIYF. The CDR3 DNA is TGCGCCAGCAGCTTGGGGACAGCCAGCTCTGGAAACACCATATATTTT.

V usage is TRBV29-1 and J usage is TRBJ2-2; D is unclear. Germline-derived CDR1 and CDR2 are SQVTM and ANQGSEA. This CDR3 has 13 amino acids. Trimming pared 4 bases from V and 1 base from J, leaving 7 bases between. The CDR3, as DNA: TGCAGCGTTGCTTCCTTGAACACCGGGGAGCTGTTTTTT. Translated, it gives CSVASLNTGELFF.

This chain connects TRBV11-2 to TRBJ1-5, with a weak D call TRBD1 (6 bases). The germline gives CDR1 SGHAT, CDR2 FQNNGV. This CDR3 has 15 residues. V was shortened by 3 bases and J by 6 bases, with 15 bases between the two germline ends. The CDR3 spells CASSLSFGRGQPQHF. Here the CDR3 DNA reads TGTGCCAGCAGCTTGAGTTTTGGCAGGGGTCAGCCCCAGCATTTT.